The sequence of this TCR beta chain was determined in a study of T-cell memory formation after mild COVID-19. Study-level background: Clusters were largely donor specific. Findings and caveats of the study: Mainly in CM and EM were contracting CD4+ clones; CD8+ were in EMRA. Clones that shrank (day 15 to 85) were balanced CD4/CD8, whereas later expanders leaned CD4+. Nothing confirmed that second-wave clones peaking on day 37 were specific for SARS-CoV-2.

TCRdb passed the 5' RACE reads through MiXCR, listing each CDR3 protein once. The sample contains roughly 500,000 distinct CDR3 sequences, approximately 20% of which appear only once. Note on this clonotype: What it binds is unknown.

The clonotype comes from an adult woman who had mild COVID-19 (a few samples of this study predate the infection). Cell type and time point are not known. The sample comprised PBMCs or a T cell subset sorted from them (not recorded which).

The CDR3 sequence is CASSSPGTGGSEQYF. In nucleotides, the CDR3 is TGTGCCAGCAGTTCCCCCGGGACAGGGGGCTCCGAGCAGTACTTC. The chain is built from TRBV6-2 or TRBV6-3 and TRBJ2-7, with TRBD1 matching over 12 bases. CDR1 and CDR2 from the germline V gene are MNHEY and SVGEGT. CDR3 length: 15 residues. Trimming cost V 4 bases and J 6 bases; bases outside gene matches: 7.